These 17 T cell receptor beta chains share one sample of origin, sequenced in a study of T-cell reconstitution after alpha-beta-depleted transplantation in children. A TCRbeta library incorporating unique molecular identifiers was prepared. TCRdb ran MiXCR on the PCR reads and lists one entry per CDR3 protein. The repertoire has 200,000 to 250,000 distinct CDR3 sequences, approximately 11% of them found once; the top ten carry 28%. The sample here was PBMCs, taken before TCRalphabeta/CD19-depleted stem cell transplant. All receptors derive from a child younger than two with acute myeloid leukemia, due to receive a stem cell transplant.

This clonotype was detected many times. V and J are TRBV7-2 and TRBJ2-7, with D perhaps TRBD1 (6 bases). Germline V CDR1 and CDR2: SGHTA, FQGNSA. The V end was cut by 7 bases, the J end by 1 base, with 17 bases between. The CDR3 spans 15 residues. The CDR3 reads CASTSSWGRSYEQYF. CDR3 sequence (DNA): TGTGCCAGCACATCCTCATGGGGGCGTTCCTACGAGCAGTACTTC.

In its sample, this clonotype was seen many times. For the CDR3, the DNA is TGCAGCGTATCCGGGACAGGGCAGGGCGGCTACACCTTC. The encoded protein is CSVSGTGQGGYTF. This chain connects TRBV29-1 to TRBJ1-2; 9 bases agree with TRBD1. The CDR3 loop spans 13 amino acids. Per germline, CDR1 SQVTM and CDR2 ANQGSEA. J lost 8 bases, V lost 6 bases, and 10 bases had no gene match.

This clonotype was counted ten times or more. The rearrangement uses TRBV20-1 and TRBJ2-6; D gene ambiguous. CDR1 and CDR2 (germline): DFQATT, SNEGSKA (reference sequence). The CDR3 extends over 14 amino acids. Trimming cost V 0 bases and J 0 bases, with 3 bases left between them. The CDR3 nucleotides are TGCAGTGCTAGAGAATCCTCTGGGGCCAACGTCCTGACTTTC. This translates into CSARESSGANVLTF.

This clonotype was observed at least ten times. The chain carries TRBV2 and TRBJ1-6; 9 bases are shared with TRBD1. The germline CDR1 and CDR2 sequences are SNHLY and FYNNEI. With 6 bases clipped from V and 8 bases from J, the junction kept 5 bases outside the gene matches. The CDR3 spans 14 residues. The CDR3 DNA is TGTGCCAGCAGACCCGGGACAGGGTATTCACCCCTCCACTTT. It is translated as CASRPGTGYSPLHF.

This clonotype was recorded at least ten times. The chain employs TRBV20-1 and TRBJ2-7; D unclear. The length of the CDR3 is 13 residues. Looked up from germline, CDR1 is DFQATT and CDR2 is SNEGSKA (reference sequence). The ends were cut back, 0 bases at V and 4 bases at J, with 10 bases in the middle. CDR3 region: CSARELWGYEQYF. CDR3 DNA sequence: TGCAGTGCTAGAGAACTCTGGGGATACGAGCAGTACTTC.

This clonotype was seen repeatedly, ten times or more. The gene calls are TRBV11-3 and TRBJ2-1; no clear D gene. CDR1 and CDR2 (germline): SGHNT, YENEEA. This CDR3 has 15 amino acids. Trimming shortened V by 5 bases and J by 5 bases, and 16 bases separated the two germline ends. The CDR3 bases are TGTGCCAGCAGCCGCCGAGCTATAGGCAACAATGAGCAGTTCTTC. Translated, it gives CASSRRAIGNNEQFF. The whole variable domain, filled in from reference TRBV11-3 and TRBJ2-1, reads EAGVVQSPRYKIIEKKQPVAFWCNPISGHNTLYWYLQNLGQGPELLIRYENEEAVDDSQLPKDRFSAERLKGVDSTLKIQPAELGDSAVYLCASSRRAIGNNEQFFGPGTRLTVL.

This clonotype was picked up many times. The V and J genes are TRBV20-1 and TRBJ1-2, with a weak D call TRBD1 (5 bases). Germline V gene sequence: CDR1 DFQATT, CDR2 SNEGSKA (reference sequence). The V and J ends lost 3 bases and 4 bases respectively, with 9 bases between them. The CDR3 is 12 amino acids. The CDR3 DNA sequence: TGCAGTGCTAGCGACAGTATCTATGGCTACACCTTC. Its translation: CSASDSIYGYTF.

The J gene is TRBJ1-2, the V gene TRBV12-5, with D uncertain. Germline CDR1 LGHNT, CDR2 FRNRAP. This CDR3 has 12 residues. The ends were cut back, 6 bases at V and 8 bases at J, with 13 bases in the middle. CDR3 region: CASGHSLRGYTF. For the CDR3, the DNA is TGTGCTAGTGGCCATAGTCTAAGGGGCTACACCTTC.

On this clonotype: Since a much larger clone is just one base distant, this may be a read error. The chain uses TRBV28 and TRBJ2-2; 7 bases are shared with TRBD1. The germline CDR1 and CDR2 sequences are MDHEN and SYDVKM. The CDR3 has 15 residues. In DNA form, the CDR3 reads TGTGCCAGCTACAATGCAGGGGGTCGGACCGGGGAGCCGTTTTTT. Translating gives CASYNAGGRTGEPFF.

This clonotype was counted at least ten times. The V gene is TRBV10-3, the J gene TRBJ1-1; unclear D gene. In germline, CDR1 is ENHRY, CDR2 SYGVKD. The CDR3 spans 15 residues. The V end lost 6 bases, the J end lost 7 bases, and 21 bases lay between the germline ends. This chain's CDR3 is CAIRVPTRGEGEAFF. Written as DNA, the CDR3 is TGTGCCATCAGGGTCCCAACCCGGGGAGAGGGTGAAGCTTTCTTT.

In this sample, this clonotype turned up many times. The chain carries TRBV2 and TRBJ2-1; 10 bases fit TRBD2. Germline V gives CDR1 SNHLY, CDR2 FYNNEI. V shed 6 bases, J shed 8 bases, and the junction held 7 bases outside the gene matches. The CDR3 has 14 amino acids. CDR3 amino acids: CASRQAGGPHEQFF. The CDR3, as DNA: TGTGCCAGCAGACAAGCGGGGGGGCCCCATGAGCAGTTCTTC.

This clonotype was counted a few times. The chain is built from TRBV11-1 and TRBJ2-2; either TRBD1 or TRBD2 may supply D (5 bases each). V lost 3 bases to trimming and J lost 4 bases, with 12 bases between them. The CDR3 covers 15 residues. Germline CDR1 and CDR2: SGHAT and FQDESV (reference sequence). The CDR3 here is CASSFPGRRTGELFF. The CDR3 region has the DNA TGTGCCAGCAGCTTTCCGGGACGGCGCACCGGGGAGCTGTTTTTT.

This clonotype was picked up one time. This may come from a read error, since a much larger clone is one base off. The chain is built from TRBV20-1 and TRBJ1-2; D might be TRBD1 (5 bases). The CDR3 length is 16 residues. CDR1 is DFQATT and CDR2 is SNEGSKA in the germline V gene (reference sequence). CDR3 in amino acids: CSVRGRVRDPNYGYTF. DNA of the CDR3: TGCAGTGTTAGAGGCCGGGTTAGGGACCCTAACTATGGCTACACCTTC.

This clonotype was recorded at least ten times. In nucleotides, the CDR3 is TGCGCCAGCAGCTTGAGCGGGATCTCCTACAATGAGCAGTTCTTC. Translated, it gives CASSLSGISYNEQFF. V gene TRBV5-1 combines with J gene TRBJ2-1; 7 nucleotides align to TRBD2. There are 15 residues in the CDR3. The J segment lost 0 bases and the V segment lost 1 base, leaving 1 base of the junction unmatched. The germline V gene has CDR1 SGHRS and CDR2 YFSETQ.

This clonotype was recorded at least ten times. V is TRBV11-1 and J is TRBJ1-6; D may be TRBD1 (6 bases). Germline V gives CDR1 SGHAT, CDR2 FQDESV (reference sequence). The length of the CDR3 is 14 residues. V was trimmed by 3 bases and J by 5 bases, leaving 8 bases between them. CDR3 sequence (DNA): TGTGCCAGCAGCTTCAGGGGCGATAATTCACCCCTCCACTTT. Its translation is CASSFRGDNSPLHF.

This clonotype was observed at least ten times. This sequence joins TRBV29-1 and TRBJ2-7; 9 bases map to TRBD1. The CDR3 contains 13 residues. CDR1 is SQVTM, CDR2 ANQGSEA, per germline. The V segment lost 4 bases and the J segment 4 bases; nucleotides outside the gene matches: 5. CDR3 protein: CSVGDRGGYEQYF. CDR3 sequence (DNA): TGCAGCGTTGGCGACAGGGGGGGGTACGAGCAGTACTTC.

This clonotype was observed at least ten times. The CDR3 spells CASAYGGEVNEQFF. As DNA, the CDR3 is TGTGCCAGCGCATACGGAGGTGAGGTCAATGAGCAGTTCTTC. The chain couples TRBV5-4 to TRBJ2-1; TRBD2 might be the D (5 bases). Trimming left V 7 bases short and J 6 bases short, with 17 bases between. Germline CDR1 reads SGHNT; CDR2 reads YYREEE (reference sequence). CDR3 size: 14 residues.